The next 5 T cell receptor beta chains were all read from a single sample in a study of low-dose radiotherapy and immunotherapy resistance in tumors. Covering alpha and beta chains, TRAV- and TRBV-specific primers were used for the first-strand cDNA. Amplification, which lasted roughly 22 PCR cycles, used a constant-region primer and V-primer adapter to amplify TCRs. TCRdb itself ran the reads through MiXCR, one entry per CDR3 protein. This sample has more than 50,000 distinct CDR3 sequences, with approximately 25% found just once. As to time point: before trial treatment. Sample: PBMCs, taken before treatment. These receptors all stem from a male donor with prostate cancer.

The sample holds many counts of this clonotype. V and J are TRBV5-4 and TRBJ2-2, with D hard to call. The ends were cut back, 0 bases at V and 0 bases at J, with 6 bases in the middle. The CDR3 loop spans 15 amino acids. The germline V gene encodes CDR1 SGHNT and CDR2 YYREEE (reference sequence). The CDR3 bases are TGTGCCAGCAGCTTGGCTACCGCGAACACCGGGGAGCTGTTTTTT. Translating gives CASSLATANTGELFF.

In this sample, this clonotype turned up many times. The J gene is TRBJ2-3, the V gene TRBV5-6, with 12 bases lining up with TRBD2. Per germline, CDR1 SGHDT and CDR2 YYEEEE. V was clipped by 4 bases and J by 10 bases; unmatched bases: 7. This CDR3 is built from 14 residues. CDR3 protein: CASSPGLAGMAQYF. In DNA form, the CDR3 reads TGTGCCAGCAGCCCCGGACTAGCGGGAATGGCGCAGTATTTT.

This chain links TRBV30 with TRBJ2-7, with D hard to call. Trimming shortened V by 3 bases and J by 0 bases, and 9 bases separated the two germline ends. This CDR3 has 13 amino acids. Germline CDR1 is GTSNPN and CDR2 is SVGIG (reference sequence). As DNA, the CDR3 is TGTGCCTGGAGCGACGGTGCCTCCTACGAGCAGTACTTC. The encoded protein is CAWSDGASYEQYF.

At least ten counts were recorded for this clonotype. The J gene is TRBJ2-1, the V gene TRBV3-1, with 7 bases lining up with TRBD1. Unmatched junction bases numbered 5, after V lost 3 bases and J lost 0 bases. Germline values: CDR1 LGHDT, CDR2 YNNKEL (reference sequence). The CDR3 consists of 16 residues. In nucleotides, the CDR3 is TGTGCCAGCAGCCATTTAAACAGGGGCTCCTACAATGAGCAGTTCTTC. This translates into CASSHLNRGSYNEQFF.

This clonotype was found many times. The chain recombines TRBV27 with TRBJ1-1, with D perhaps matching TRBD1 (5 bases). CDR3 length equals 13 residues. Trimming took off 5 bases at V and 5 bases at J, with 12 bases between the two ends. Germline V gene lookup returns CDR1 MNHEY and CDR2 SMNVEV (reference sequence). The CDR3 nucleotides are TGTGCCAGCAGTAAGACAGCGTGGACTGAAGCTTTCTTT. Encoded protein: CASSKTAWTEAFF.